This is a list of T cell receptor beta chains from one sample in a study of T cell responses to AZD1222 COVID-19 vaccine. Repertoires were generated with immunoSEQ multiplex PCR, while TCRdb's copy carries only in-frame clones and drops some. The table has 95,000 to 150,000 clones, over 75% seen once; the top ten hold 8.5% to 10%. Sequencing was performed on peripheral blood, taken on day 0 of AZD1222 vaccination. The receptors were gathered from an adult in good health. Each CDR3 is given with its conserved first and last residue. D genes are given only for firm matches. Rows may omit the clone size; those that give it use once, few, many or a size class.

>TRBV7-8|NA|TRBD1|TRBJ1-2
CASSRYSGQGGPPGYTF
TGTGCCAGCAGCCGCTACTCCGGACAGGGAGGCCCCCCTGGCTACACCTTC
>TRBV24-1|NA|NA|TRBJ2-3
CATSDLPGDSTDTQYF
TGTGCCACCAGTGATTTGCCAGGCGACAGCACAGATACGCAGTATTTT
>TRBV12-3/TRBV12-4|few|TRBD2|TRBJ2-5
CASSGQGGETQYF
TGTGCCAGCAGTGGGCAGGGAGGGGAGACCCAGTACTTC
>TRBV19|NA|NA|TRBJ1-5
CASSSRDNQPQHF
TGTGCCAGTAGTAGCCGGGACAATCAGCCCCAGCATTTT
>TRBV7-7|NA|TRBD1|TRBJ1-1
CASSLNGTDHRAFF
TGTGCTAGCAGCTTAAACGGGACAGACCACCGGGCTTTCTTT
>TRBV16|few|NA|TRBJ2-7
CASSQRISPLRSYEQYF
TGTGCCAGCAGCCAACGGATCTCACCTTTGAGGTCCTACGAGCAGTACTTC
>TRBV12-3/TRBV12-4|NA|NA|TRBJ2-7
CASSTGREQYF
TGTGCCAGCAGTACCGGCCGGGAGCAGTACTTC
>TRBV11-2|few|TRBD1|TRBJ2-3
CASSQNGAGGVDTQYF
TGTGCCAGCAGCCAGAACGGGGCAGGGGGCGTAGATACGCAGTATTTT
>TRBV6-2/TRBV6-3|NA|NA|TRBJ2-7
CASSRLPGNEQYF
TGTGCCAGCAGTCGCCTCCCCGGCAACGAGCAGTACTTC
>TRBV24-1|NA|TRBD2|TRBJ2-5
CATSELGLAGEETQYF
TGTGCCACCAGTGAATTGGGACTAGCGGGAGAAGAGACCCAGTACTTC
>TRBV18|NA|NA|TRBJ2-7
CASSPGLQAYEQYF
TGTGCCAGCTCACCGGGACTTCAAGCCTACGAGCAGTACTTC
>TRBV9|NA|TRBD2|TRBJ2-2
CASSQGLAGGPGELFF
TGTGCCAGCAGCCAGGGACTAGCGGGGGGCCCCGGGGAGCTGTTTTTT
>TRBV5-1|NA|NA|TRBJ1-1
CASSLATGSATEAFF
TGCGCCAGCAGCTTGGCTACAGGGAGTGCCACTGAAGCTTTCTTT
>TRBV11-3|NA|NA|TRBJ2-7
CASSPRVPYYEQYF
TGTGCCAGCAGTCCCAGGGTACCTTACTACGAGCAGTACTTC
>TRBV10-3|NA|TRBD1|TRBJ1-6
CAITPGQGYSPLHF
TGTGCCATCACCCCGGGACAGGGGTATTCACCCCTCCACTTT
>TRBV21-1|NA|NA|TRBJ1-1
CASITDRVETEAFF
TGTGCCAGCATCACGGACAGGGTTGAGACTGAAGCTTTCTTT
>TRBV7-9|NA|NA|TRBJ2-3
CASSPRWGGREDTQYF
TGTGCCAGCAGTCCCCGATGGGGGGGCCGGGAAGATACGCAGTATTTT
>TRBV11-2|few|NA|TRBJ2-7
CASSKAGRVGDISYEQYF
TGTGCCAGCAGCAAGGCTGGCCGGGTAGGAGACATCTCCTACGAGCAGTACTTC
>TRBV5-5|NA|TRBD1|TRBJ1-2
CASSSQGAGGYTF
TGTGCCAGCAGCTCCCAGGGGGCGGGTGGCTACACCTTC
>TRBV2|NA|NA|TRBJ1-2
CASSVKRGRDGYTF
TGTGCCAGCAGTGTTAAGCGGGGAAGGGATGGCTACACCTTC
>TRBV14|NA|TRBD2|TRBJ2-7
CASSRSSGGAYEQYF
TGTGCCAGCAGCCGTTCGAGCGGGGGGGCCTACGAGCAGTACTTC
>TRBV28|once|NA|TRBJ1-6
CASSSPTTHNSPLHF
TGTGCCAGCAGTTCCCCGACAACACATAATTCACCCCTCCACTTT
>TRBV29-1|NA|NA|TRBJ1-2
CSVGGGFYGYTF
TGCAGCGTTGGGGGGGGCTTCTATGGCTACACCTTC
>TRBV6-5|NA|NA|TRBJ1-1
CASSYEGRSEAFF
TGTGCCAGCAGTTACGAGGGACGATCTGAAGCTTTCTTT
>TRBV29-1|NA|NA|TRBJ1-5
CSVDELGKGQPQHF
TGCAGCGTTGACGAGCTAGGGAAAGGGCAGCCCCAGCATTTT
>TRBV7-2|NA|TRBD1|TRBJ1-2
CASSLRQGTNYGYTF
TGTGCCAGCAGCTTAAGACAGGGGACTAACTATGGCTACACCTTC
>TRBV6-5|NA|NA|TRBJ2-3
CASSPSGTYTDTQYF
TGTGCCAGCAGTCCCTCCGGGACATACACAGATACGCAGTATTTT
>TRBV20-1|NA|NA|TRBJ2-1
CSARDSYEQFF
TGCAGTGCTAGGGACTCCTACGAGCAGTTCTTC
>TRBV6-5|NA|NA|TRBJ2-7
CASGRQWQYF
TGTGCCAGCGGTCGACAGTGGCAGTACTTC
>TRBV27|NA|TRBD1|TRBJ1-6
CASLAQGGFHNSPLHF
TGTGCCAGCCTCGCGCAGGGGGGCTTCCATAATTCACCCCTCCACTTT
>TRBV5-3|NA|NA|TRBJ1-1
CARSLAGRGMCTEAFF
TGTGCCAGAAGCTTGGCCGGACGTGGAATGTGCACTGAAGCTTTCTTT
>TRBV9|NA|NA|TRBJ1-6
CASKRVGNSPLHF
TGTGCCAGCAAAAGGGTTGGTAATTCACCCCTCCACTTT
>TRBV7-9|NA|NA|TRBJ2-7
CASRSSRPGATYEQYF
TGTGCCAGCAGATCGAGCCGGCCAGGGGCGACCTACGAGCAGTACTTC
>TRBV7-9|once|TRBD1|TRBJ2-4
CASSLAWTGKNIQYF
TGTGCCAGCAGCTTAGCGTGGACAGGGAAGAACATTCAGTACTTC
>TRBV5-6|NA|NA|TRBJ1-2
CASSFFWGSEGIYGYTF
TGTGCCAGCAGCTTCTTTTGGGGGTCCGAAGGGATCTATGGCTACACCTTC
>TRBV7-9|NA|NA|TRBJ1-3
CASSSRQLSGNTIYF
TGTGCCAGCAGCTCGAGACAGCTCTCTGGAAACACCATATATTTT
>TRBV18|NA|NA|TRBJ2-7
CASSPGETSEQYF
TGTGCCAGCTCACCAGGGGAGACCAGCGAGCAGTACTTC
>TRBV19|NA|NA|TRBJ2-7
CASSPRLYHYEQYF
TGTGCCAGTAGTCCCCGACTATACCATTACGAGCAGTACTTC
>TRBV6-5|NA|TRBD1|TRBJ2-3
CASSLGQGLDTQYF
TGTGCCAGCAGTTTGGGACAGGGTCTTGATACGCAGTATTTT
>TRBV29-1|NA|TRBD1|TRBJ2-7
CSVSGQTYEQYF
TGCAGCGTTTCGGGACAGACGTACGAGCAGTACTTC
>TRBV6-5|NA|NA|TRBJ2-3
CASKGGAASDTQYF
TGTGCCAGCAAAGGGGGGGCGGCTTCAGATACGCAGTATTTT
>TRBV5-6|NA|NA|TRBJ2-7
CASSLGGGGGSYEQYF
TGTGCCAGCAGCTTGGGTGGAGGTGGGGGCAGCTACGAGCAGTACTTC
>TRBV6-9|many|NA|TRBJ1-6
CASSGQTSSYNSPLHF
TGTGCCAGCAGTGGCCAGACGAGCTCCTATAATTCACCCCTCCACTTT
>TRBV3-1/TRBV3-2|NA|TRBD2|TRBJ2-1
CASSHPGGHSYNEQFF
TGTGCCAGCAGCCACCCGGGGGGGCACTCCTACAATGAGCAGTTCTTC
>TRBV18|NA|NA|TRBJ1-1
CASSPLVQGPSPGGEAFF
TGTGCCAGCTCACCACTAGTGCAGGGACCATCCCCGGGGGGTGAAGCTTTCTTT
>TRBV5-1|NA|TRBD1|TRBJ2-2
CASSVKQGRSTGELFF
TGCGCCAGCAGCGTCAAACAGGGGCGATCTACCGGGGAGCTGTTTTTT